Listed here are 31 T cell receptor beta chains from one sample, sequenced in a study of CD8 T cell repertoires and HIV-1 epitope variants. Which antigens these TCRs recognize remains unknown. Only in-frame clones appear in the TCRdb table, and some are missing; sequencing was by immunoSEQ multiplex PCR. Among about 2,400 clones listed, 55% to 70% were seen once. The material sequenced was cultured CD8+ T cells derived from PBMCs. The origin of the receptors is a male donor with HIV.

CDR3 residues: CASTTGTSMGNEQFF. CDR3 sequence (DNA): TGTGCCAGCACCACCGGGACTAGCATGGGCAATGAGCAGTTCTTC. V gene TRBV28 combines with J gene TRBJ2-1; 9 bases match TRBD2. The germline V gene has CDR1 MDHEN and CDR2 SYDVKM. CDR3 length equals 15 residues. J gave up 6 bases and V 7 bases, and 10 bases lay outside the gene matches.

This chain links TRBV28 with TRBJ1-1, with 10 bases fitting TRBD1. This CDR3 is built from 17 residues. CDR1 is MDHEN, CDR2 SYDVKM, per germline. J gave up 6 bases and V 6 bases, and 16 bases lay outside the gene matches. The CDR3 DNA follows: TGTGCCAGCAGCCAAATTCCCCGACAGGGGGCGGGGGCTGAAGCTTTCTTT. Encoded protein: CASSQIPRQGAGAEAFF.

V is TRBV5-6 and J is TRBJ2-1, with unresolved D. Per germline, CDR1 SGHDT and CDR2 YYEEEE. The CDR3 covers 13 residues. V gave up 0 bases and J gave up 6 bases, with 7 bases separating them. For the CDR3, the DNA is TGTGCCAGCAGCTTGGGGGGATTCAATGAGCAGTTCTTC. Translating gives CASSLGGFNEQFF.

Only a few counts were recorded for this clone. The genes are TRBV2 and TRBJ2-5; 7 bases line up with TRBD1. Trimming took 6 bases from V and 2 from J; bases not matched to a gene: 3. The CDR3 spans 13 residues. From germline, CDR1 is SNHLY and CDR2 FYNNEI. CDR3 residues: CASRTGQQETQYF. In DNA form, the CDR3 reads TGTGCCAGCAGGACAGGGCAGCAAGAGACCCAGTACTTC.

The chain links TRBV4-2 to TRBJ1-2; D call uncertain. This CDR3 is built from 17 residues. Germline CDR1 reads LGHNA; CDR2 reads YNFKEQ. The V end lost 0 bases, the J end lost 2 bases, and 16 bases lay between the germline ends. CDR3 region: CASSQEAGMTPNYGYTF. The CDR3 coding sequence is TGTGCCAGCAGCCAAGAGGCAGGCATGACCCCAAACTATGGCTACACCTTC.

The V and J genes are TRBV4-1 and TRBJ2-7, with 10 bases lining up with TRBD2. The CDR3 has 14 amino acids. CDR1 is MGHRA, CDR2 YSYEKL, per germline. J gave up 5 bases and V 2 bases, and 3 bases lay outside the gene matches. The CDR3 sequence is CASSQLAGDHEQYF. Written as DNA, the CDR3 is TGCGCCAGCAGCCAACTAGCGGGAGACCACGAGCAGTACTTC.

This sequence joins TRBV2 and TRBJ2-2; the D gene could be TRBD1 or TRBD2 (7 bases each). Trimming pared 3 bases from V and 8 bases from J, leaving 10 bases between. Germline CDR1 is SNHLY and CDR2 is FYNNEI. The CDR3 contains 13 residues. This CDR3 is CASSDRGGGELFF. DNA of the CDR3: TGTGCCAGCAGTGACAGGGGGGGAGGGGAGCTGTTTTTT.

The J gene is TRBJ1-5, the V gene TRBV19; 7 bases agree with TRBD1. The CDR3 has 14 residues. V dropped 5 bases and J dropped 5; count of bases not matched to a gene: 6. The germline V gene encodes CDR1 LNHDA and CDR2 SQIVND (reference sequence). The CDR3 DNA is TGTGCCAGTAGTGATGACAGGGACGATCAGCCCCAGCATTTT. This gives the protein CASSDDRDDQPQHF.

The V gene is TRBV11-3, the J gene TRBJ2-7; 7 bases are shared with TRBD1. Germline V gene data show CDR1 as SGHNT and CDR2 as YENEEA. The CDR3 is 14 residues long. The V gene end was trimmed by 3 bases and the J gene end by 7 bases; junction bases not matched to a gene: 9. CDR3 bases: TGTGCCAGCAGCTTGGGACAGTACCTTCGTGAGCAGTACTTC. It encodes CASSLGQYLREQYF.

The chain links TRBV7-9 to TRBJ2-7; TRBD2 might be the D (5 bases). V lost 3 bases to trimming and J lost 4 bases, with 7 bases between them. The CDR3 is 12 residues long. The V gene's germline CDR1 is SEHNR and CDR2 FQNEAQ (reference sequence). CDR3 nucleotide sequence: TGTGCCAGCAGCTTCGGGGATTACGAGCAGTACTTC. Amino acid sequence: CASSFGDYEQYF.

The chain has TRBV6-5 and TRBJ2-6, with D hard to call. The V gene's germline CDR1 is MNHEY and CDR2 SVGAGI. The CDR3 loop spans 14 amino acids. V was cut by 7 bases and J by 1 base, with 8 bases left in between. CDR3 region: CASTLVSGANVLTF. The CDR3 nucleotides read TGTGCCAGCACCTTAGTATCTGGGGCCAACGTCCTGACTTTC.

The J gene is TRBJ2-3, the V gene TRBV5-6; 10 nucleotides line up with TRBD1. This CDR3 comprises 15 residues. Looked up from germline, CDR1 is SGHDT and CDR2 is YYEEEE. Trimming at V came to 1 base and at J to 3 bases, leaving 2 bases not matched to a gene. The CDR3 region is CASSLWDRGTDTQYF. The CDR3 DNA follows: TGTGCCAGCAGCTTGTGGGACAGGGGTACAGATACGCAGTATTTT.

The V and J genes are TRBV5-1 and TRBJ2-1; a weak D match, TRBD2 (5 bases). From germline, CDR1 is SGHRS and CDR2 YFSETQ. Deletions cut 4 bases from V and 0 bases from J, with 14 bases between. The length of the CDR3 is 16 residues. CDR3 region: CASSPLRASSYNEQFF. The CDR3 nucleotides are TGCGCCAGCAGCCCCTTGAGGGCGAGCTCCTACAATGAGCAGTTCTTC.

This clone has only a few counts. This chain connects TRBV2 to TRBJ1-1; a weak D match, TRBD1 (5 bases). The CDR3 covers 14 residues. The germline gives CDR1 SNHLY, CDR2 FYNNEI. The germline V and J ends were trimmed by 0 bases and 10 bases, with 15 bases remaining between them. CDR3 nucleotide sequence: TGTGCCAGCAGTGAAGCCTCCGGGGGTAGGGGAGCTTTCTTT. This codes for CASSEASGGRGAFF.

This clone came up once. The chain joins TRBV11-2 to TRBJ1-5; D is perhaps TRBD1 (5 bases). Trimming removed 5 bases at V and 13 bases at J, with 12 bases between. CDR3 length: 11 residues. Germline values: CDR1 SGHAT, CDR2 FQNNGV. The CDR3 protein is CASSLGGDQHF. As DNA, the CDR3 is TGTGCCAGCAGCCTCGGGGGGGATCAGCATTTT.

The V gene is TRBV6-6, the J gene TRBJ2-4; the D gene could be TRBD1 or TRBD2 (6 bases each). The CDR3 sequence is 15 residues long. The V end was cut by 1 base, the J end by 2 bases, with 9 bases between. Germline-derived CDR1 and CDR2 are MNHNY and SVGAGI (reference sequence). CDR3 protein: CASSYYGGPKNIQYF. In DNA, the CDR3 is TGTGCCAGCAGTTACTATGGGGGGCCCAAAAACATTCAGTACTTC.

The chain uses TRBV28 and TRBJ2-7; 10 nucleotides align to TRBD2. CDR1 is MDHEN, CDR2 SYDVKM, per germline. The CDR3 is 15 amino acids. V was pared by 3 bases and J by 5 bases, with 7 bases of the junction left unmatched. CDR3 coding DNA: TGTGCCAGCAGTTTCTGGGCTAGCGGGGGTGACGAGCAGTACTTC. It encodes CASSFWASGGDEQYF.

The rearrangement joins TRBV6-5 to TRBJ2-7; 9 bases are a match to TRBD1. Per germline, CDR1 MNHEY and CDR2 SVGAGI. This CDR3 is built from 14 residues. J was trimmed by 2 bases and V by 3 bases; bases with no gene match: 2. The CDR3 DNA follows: TGTGCCAGCAGTTATACAGGGGGCGCCTACGAGCAGTACTTC. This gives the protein CASSYTGGAYEQYF.

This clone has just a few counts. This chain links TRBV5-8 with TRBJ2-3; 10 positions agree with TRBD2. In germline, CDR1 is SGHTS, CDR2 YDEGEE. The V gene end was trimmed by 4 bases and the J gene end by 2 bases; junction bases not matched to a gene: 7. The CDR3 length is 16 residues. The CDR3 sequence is CASSPTSGVATDTQYF. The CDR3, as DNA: TGTGCCAGCAGCCCTACTAGCGGGGTCGCCACAGATACGCAGTATTTT.

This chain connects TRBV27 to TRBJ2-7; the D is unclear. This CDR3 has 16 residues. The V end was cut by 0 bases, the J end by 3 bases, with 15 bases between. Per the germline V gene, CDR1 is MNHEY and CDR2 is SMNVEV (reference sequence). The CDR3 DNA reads TGTGCCAGCAGTTTATCGTCAGCCGGGTGGTTCTACGAGCAGTACTTC. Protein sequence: CASSLSSAGWFYEQYF.

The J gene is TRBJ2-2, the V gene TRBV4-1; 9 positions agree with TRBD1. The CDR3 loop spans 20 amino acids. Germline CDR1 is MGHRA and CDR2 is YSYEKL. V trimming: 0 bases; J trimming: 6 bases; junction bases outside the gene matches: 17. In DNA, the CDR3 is TGCGCCAGCAGCCAAGAAGTCGGGACAGGGACTATTAGGATCGCCGGGGAGCTGTTTTTT. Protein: CASSQEVGTGTIRIAGELFF.

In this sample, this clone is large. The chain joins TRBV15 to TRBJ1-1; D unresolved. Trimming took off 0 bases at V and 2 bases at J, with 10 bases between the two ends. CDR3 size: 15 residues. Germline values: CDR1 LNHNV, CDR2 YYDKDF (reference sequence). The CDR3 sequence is CATSRDRAPNTEAFF. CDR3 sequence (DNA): TGTGCCACCAGCAGAGATAGGGCGCCAAACACTGAAGCTTTCTTT.

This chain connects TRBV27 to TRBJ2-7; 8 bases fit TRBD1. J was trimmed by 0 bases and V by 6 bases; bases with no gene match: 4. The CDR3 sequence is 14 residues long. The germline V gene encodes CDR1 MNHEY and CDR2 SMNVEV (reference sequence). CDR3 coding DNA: TGTGCCAGCAGCCTGACAGGGGCCTCCTACGAGCAGTACTTC. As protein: CASSLTGASYEQYF.

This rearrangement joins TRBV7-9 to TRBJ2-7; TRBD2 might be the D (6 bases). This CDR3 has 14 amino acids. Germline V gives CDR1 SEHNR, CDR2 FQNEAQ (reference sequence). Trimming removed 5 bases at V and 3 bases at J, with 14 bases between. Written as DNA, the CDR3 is TGTGCCAGCAGCCCGGGACTCGCCGGCTACGAGCAGTACTTC. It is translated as CASSPGLAGYEQYF.

As DNA, the CDR3 is TGTGCCAGCAGCACAGGGGGCTTTGGAAACACCATATATTTT. Translating gives CASSTGGFGNTIYF. V and J are TRBV11-2 and TRBJ1-3, with 9 bases lining up with TRBD1. The CDR3 contains 14 residues. Per the germline V gene, CDR1 is SGHAT and CDR2 is FQNNGV. With 5 bases clipped from V and 3 bases from J, the junction kept 2 bases outside the gene matches.

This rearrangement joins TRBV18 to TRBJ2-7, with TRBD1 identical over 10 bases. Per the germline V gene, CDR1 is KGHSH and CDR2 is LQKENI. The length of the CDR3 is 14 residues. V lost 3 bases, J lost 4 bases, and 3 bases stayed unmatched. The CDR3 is CASSPGTGAYEQYF. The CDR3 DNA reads TGTGCCAGCTCACCGGGGACAGGGGCTTACGAGCAGTACTTC.

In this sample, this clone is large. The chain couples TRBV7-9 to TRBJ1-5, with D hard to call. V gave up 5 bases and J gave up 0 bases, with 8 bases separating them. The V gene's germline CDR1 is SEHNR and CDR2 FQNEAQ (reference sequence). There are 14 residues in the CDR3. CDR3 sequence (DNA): TGTGCCAGCAGCCCGAGCTATAGCAATCAGCCCCAGCATTTT. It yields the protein CASSPSYSNQPQHF. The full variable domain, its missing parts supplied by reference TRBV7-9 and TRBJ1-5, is DTGVSQNPRHKITKRGQNVTFRCDPISEHNRLYWYRQTLGQGPEFLTYFQNEAQLEKSRLLSDRFSAERPKGSFSTLEIQRTEQGDSAMYLCASSPSYSNQPQHFGDGTRLSIL.

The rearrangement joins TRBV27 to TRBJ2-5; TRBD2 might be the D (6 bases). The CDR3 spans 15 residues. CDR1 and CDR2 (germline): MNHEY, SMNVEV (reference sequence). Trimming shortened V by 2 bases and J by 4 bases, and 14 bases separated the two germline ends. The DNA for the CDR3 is TGTGCCAGCAGTTTAGGAGGGCAGGGCGGAGAGACCCAGTACTTC. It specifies CASSLGGQGGETQYF.

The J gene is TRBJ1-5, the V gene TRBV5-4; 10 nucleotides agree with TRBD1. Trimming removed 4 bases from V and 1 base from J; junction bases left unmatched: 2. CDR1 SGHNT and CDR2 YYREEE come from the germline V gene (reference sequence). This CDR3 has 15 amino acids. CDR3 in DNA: TGTGCCAGCAGCCTGGACAGGGGGAGCAATCAGCCCCAGCATTTT. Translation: CASSLDRGSNQPQHF. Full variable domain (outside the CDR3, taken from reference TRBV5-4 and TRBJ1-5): ETGVTQSPTHLIKTRGQQVTLRCSSQSGHNTVSWYQQALGQGPQFIFQYYREEENGRGNFPPRFSGLQFPNYSSELNVNALELDDSALYLCASSLDRGSNQPQHFGDGTRLSIL.

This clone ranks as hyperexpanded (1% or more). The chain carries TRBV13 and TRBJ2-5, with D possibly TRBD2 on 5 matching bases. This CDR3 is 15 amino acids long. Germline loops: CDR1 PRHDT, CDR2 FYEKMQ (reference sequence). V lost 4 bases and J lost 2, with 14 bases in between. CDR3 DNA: TGTGCCAGCAGCTCCGCCGGGATAGATCAAGAGACCCAGTACTTC. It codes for CASSSAGIDQETQYF.

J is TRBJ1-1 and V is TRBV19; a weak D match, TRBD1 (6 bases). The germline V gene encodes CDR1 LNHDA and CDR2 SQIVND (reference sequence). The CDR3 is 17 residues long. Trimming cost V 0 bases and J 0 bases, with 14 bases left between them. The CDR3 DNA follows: TGTGCCAGTAGTATAGACGTTACCGGGACAATGAACACTGAAGCTTTCTTT. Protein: CASSIDVTGTMNTEAFF.